This note documents a single T cell receptor beta chain sequence. The data belong to a study of blood T cell repertoires in COVID-19. In the study overall: Samples came from the United States, Italy and Spain, spanning acute and convalescent COVID-19. T cells, B-cell-depleted T cells, or PBMCs provided the cDNA or gDNA that served as material.

This CDR3 is 15 amino acids long. Germline V gene lookup returns CDR1 SGHRS and CDR2 YFSETQ. Trimming at V came to 3 bases and at J to 3 bases, leaving 8 bases not matched to a gene. In the authors' methods: Cell counts per sample came from amplifying reference gene primers. Generated by immunoSEQ multiplex PCR, the TCRdb table keeps only in-frame clones and is missing some. V, J and clone size are taken as reported in that table, and D and trimming were inferred from the DNA itself. The sample lists under 250,000 clones, around 84% seen once, with around a tenth in the top ten. Enrolled during active infection, Seattle patients were then followed longitudinally.

This receptor was obtained from a man in his forties or fifties with COVID-19, enrolled during active disease. The V gene is TRBV5-1, the J gene TRBJ2-5, with 7 bases fitting TRBD1. The sequencing input was peripheral blood. In DNA form, the CDR3 reads TGCGCCAGCAGCTACAGGGGCCCTCGGGAAGAGACCCAGTACTTC. Its translation is CASSYRGPREETQYF.